This T cell receptor (beta chain) was retrieved from a study of cytomegalovirus exposure and HLA in healthy donors. This CDR3 comprises 14 residues. Trimming took off 2 bases at V and 4 bases at J, with 11 bases between the two ends. The germline V gene encodes CDR1 SNHLY and CDR2 FYNNEI. On this clone: What it binds is not known.

General observations from the study: Reports credit the classifier with highly specific, highly sensitive diagnosis of cytomegalovirus status. It was found in a later analysis that first-cohort TCR clusters tended to co-occur in the 90 to 150 validation repertoires. Cytomegalovirus-associated status was assigned to some 160 TCR beta chains.

Clones were read by immunoSEQ multiplex PCR, and TCRdb kept only the in-frame ones, dropping some. The sample contains more than 95,000 clones, over 85% of which appear only once. The source of this sequence is a woman aged 18 to 35 in good health and CMV-seronegative. J is TRBJ1-1 and V is TRBV2, with D hard to call. The sequencing sample was made of PBMCs. This CDR3 is CASSERRGFTEAFF. In nucleotides, the CDR3 is TGTGCCAGCAGTGAACGTCGAGGGTTCACTGAAGCTTTCTTT.